Listed here is a single TCR beta chain. The data were taken from a study of T cell changes during pregnancy in multiple sclerosis. Germline assignment: CDR1 DFQATT and CDR2 SNEGSKA (reference sequence). Trimming stripped 6 bases from V and 1 base from J, with 6 bases between. The CDR3 covers 11 residues. Repertoires were generated with immunoSEQ multiplex PCR, while TCRdb's copy carries only in-frame clones and drops some. The sample carries around 77,000 clones, 91% recorded once. The rearrangement uses TRBV20-1 and TRBJ2-5, with D possibly matching TRBD1 (6 bases). This receptor was obtained from a female donor in good health, enrolled as a control in a pregnancy study. The sequencing used peripheral blood, collected in the third trimester of pregnancy. The CDR3 loop reads CSARGQETQYF. In DNA, the CDR3 is TGCAGTGCCAGGGGCCAAGAGACCCAGTACTTC.